The subject of this entry is one T cell receptor beta chain. The antigen remains undetermined. Terminally differentiated effector memory CD45RA+ cells were excluded from the naive CD8 cells, which were CD45RO-negative and positively selected for CCR7. The entry originates in a study of shared clonotypes between healthy human individuals. Overall study context: The donor group consisted of two women and three men, aged 18 to 49.

Regarding the study as a whole: Investigators collected only blood, and repertoires in tissues likely differ. Naive CD4 clonotypes overlapped across a few donors at around 4.7%.

Measured with immunoSEQ multiplex PCR; TCRdb has only the in-frame clones, and not every one. The data show 1.5 million to 2.5 million clones, less than 95% seen once. The CDR3 has 15 residues. Germline-derived CDR1 and CDR2 are MNHEY and SVGAGI. With 0 bases clipped from V and 7 bases from J, the junction kept 5 bases outside the gene matches. The chain is built from TRBV6-5 and TRBJ2-1; 8 nucleotides match TRBD2. The sequenced material came from naive CD8+ T cells sorted from blood. This clonotype originated in a man younger than 35 in good health. CDR3: CASSYSSGIGNEQFF. CDR3 DNA: TGTGCCAGCAGTTACTCTAGCGGGATAGGTAATGAGCAGTTCTTC.